The rows below give T cell receptor beta chains drawn from one sample of a study of beta chain features in type 1 diabetes. Generated by immunoSEQ multiplex PCR, the TCRdb table keeps only in-frame clones and is missing some. The sample consists of over 150,000 clones, under 9.5% of them appearing once. The specimen sequenced was central memory CD4+ T cells from blood. The receptors derive from a man between 18 and 35 years old in good health. Both conserved end residues are part of each CDR3. D genes are given only for firm matches. The size of a clone is reported for some rows only, either as once, few or many, or as a class for expanded clones.

D gene: -; clone size: few; V gene: TRBV18; J gene: TRBJ1-2; CDR3 DNA: TGTGCCAGCTCAACCTCCGTCCAGGGGCATGATGGCTACACCTTC; CDR3 protein: CASSTSVQGHDGYTF
D gene: TRBD1; clone size: -; V gene: TRBV5-1; J gene: TRBJ1-1; CDR3 DNA: TGCGCCAGCCGGGACAGGGTGAACACTGAAGCTTTCTTT; CDR3 protein: CASRDRVNTEAFF
D gene: TRBD1; clone size: -; V gene: TRBV5-4; J gene: TRBJ2-1; CDR3 DNA: TGTGTCAGCAGCTTGGAGGACAGGGACAATGAGCAGTTCTTC; CDR3 protein: CVSSLEDRDNEQFF
D gene: TRBD1; clone size: few; V gene: TRBV5-6; J gene: TRBJ2-1; CDR3 DNA: TGTGCCAGCAGCTTGACCATTGGGACAGGGTTCAATGAGCAGTTCTTC; CDR3 protein: CASSLTIGTGFNEQFF
D gene: -; clone size: many; V gene: TRBV5-1; J gene: TRBJ1-1; CDR3 DNA: TGCGCCAGCAGCTTACAGGGGAACACTGAAGCTTTCTTT; CDR3 protein: CASSLQGNTEAFF
D gene: TRBD2; clone size: few; V gene: TRBV4-3; J gene: TRBJ2-1; CDR3 DNA: TGCGCCAGCAGCCAAGATTCTTTTAGACTAGCGGGGAACAATGAGCAGTTCTTC; CDR3 protein: CASSQDSFRLAGNNEQFF
D gene: TRBD1; clone size: -; V gene: TRBV6-5; J gene: TRBJ1-2; CDR3 DNA: TGTGCCAGCAGTTACCTCCGGGACAGGGCTGGCTACACCTTC; CDR3 protein: CASSYLRDRAGYTF
D gene: TRBD1; clone size: -; V gene: TRBV6-5; J gene: TRBJ1-1; CDR3 DNA: TGTGCCAGCAGTTTGGACAGGACTGAAGCTTTCTTT; CDR3 protein: CASSLDRTEAFF
D gene: -; clone size: many; V gene: TRBV30; J gene: TRBJ2-7; CDR3 DNA: TGTGCCTGGACTGGGACAAATAAATCCTACGAGCAGTACTTC; CDR3 protein: CAWTGTNKSYEQYF
D gene: TRBD1; clone size: few; V gene: TRBV5-4; J gene: TRBJ2-5; CDR3 DNA: TGTGCCAGCAGCTGGGGACAGGGCGGGGAGACCCAGTACTTC; CDR3 protein: CASSWGQGGETQYF
D gene: -; clone size: few; V gene: TRBV10-3; J gene: TRBJ2-5; CDR3 DNA: TGTGCCATCAGTGAGTCGGGGACACCGGAAGAGACCCAGTACTTC; CDR3 protein: CAISESGTPEETQYF
D gene: -; clone size: -; V gene: TRBV6-5; J gene: TRBJ2-7; CDR3 DNA: TGTGCCAGCAGTCCGGTGGGGCTTTACGAGCAGTACTTC; CDR3 protein: CASSPVGLYEQYF
D gene: TRBD1; clone size: few; V gene: TRBV12-5; J gene: TRBJ2-1; CDR3 DNA: TGTGCTAGTGGCACCGGGACAGGGCCCTACAATGAGCAGTTCTTC; CDR3 protein: CASGTGTGPYNEQFF
D gene: -; clone size: few; V gene: TRBV2; J gene: TRBJ1-4; CDR3 DNA: TGTGCCACCTCAAAAGGACAGTCTAATGAAAAACTGTTTTTT; CDR3 protein: CATSKGQSNEKLFF
D gene: -; clone size: few; V gene: TRBV9; J gene: TRBJ2-5; CDR3 DNA: TGTGCCAGCAGCGTAGGTCAAGCGGGTTACCAAGAGACCCAGTACTTC; CDR3 protein: CASSVGQAGYQETQYF
D gene: TRBD2; clone size: -; V gene: TRBV7-3; J gene: TRBJ2-3; CDR3 DNA: TGTGCCACCAGCGGGACTAGCGGGAGTGGGGCAGATACGCAGTATTTT; CDR3 protein: CATSGTSGSGADTQYF
D gene: TRBD1; clone size: few; V gene: TRBV28; J gene: TRBJ1-4; CDR3 DNA: TGTGCCAGCAGAAGACAGGGGGCGCGGGCAACTAATGAAAAACTGTTTTTT; CDR3 protein: CASRRQGARATNEKLFF
D gene: -; clone size: few; V gene: TRBV7-2; J gene: TRBJ1-3; CDR3 DNA: TGTGCCAGCAGCTTAGCGTTAGGAAACACCATATATTTT; CDR3 protein: CASSLALGNTIYF
D gene: TRBD2; clone size: -; V gene: TRBV18; J gene: TRBJ2-1; CDR3 DNA: TGTGCCAGCTCACAGAGGAATCTAGCGGGGGGAGGCAATGAGCAGTTCTTC; CDR3 protein: CASSQRNLAGGGNEQFF
D gene: TRBD2; clone size: -; V gene: TRBV7-3; J gene: TRBJ2-5; CDR3 DNA: TGTGCCAGCAGCTTAAGACCGGGGGGAGAGACCCAGTACTTC; CDR3 protein: CASSLRPGGETQYF
D gene: -; clone size: many; V gene: TRBV7-2; J gene: TRBJ2-7; CDR3 DNA: TGTGCCAGCAGCTCCCATTTGGAGCAGTACTTC; CDR3 protein: CASSSHLEQYF
D gene: TRBD1; clone size: -; V gene: TRBV10-3; J gene: TRBJ1-2; CDR3 DNA: TGTGCCATCAGCCGGGACAGTCGATACGTATATGGCTACACCTTC; CDR3 protein: CAISRDSRYVYGYTF